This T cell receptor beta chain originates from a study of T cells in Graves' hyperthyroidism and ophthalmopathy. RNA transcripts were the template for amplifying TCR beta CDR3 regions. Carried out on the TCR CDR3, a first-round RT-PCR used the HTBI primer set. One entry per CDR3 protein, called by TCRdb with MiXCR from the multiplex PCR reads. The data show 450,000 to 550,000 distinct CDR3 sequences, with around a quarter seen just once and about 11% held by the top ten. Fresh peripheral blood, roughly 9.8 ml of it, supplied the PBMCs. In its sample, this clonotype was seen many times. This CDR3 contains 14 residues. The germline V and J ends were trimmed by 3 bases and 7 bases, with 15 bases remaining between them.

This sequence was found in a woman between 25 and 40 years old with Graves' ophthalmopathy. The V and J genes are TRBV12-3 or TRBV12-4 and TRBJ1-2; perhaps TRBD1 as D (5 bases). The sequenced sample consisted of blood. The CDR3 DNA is TGTGCCAGCAGTTTTTCAGGGACTGATGGTGGCTACACCTTC. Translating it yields CASSFSGTDGGYTF.